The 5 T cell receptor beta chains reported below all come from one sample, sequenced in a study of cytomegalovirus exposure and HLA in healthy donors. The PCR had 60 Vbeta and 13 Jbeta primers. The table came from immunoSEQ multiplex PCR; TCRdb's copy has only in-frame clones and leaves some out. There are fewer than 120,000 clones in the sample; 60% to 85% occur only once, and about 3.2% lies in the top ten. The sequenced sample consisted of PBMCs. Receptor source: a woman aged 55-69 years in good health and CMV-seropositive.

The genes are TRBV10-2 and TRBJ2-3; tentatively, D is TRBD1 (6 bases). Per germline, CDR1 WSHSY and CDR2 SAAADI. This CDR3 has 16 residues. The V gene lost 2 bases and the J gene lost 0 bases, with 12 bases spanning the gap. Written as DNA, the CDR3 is TGCGCCAGCAGTGAGAAGTGGGACACTAGCACAGATACGCAGTATTTT. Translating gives CASSEKWDTSTDTQYF.

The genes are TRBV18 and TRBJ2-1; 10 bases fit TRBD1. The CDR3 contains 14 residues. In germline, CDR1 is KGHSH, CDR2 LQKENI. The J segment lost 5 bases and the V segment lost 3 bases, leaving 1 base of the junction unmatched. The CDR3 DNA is TGTGCCAGCTCACCTGGGACAGGGGACAATGAGCAGTTCTTC. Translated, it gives CASSPGTGDNEQFF.

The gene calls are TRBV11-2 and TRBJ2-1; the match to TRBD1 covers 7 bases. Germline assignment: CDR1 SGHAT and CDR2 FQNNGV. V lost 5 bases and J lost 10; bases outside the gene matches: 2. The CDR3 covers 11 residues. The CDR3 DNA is TGTGCCAGCAGCATACAGGGGGAGCAGTTCTTC. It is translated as CASSIQGEQFF.

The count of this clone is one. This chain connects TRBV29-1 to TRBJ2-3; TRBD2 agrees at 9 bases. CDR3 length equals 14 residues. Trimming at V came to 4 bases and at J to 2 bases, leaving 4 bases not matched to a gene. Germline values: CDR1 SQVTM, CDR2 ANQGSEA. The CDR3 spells CSVALAGPTDTQYF. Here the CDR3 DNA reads TGCAGCGTTGCGCTAGCGGGACCCACAGATACGCAGTATTTT.

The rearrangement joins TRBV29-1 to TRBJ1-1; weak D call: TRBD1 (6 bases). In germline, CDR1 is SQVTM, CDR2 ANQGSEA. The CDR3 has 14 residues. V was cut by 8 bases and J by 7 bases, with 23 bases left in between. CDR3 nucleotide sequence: TGCAGCACCGACCCGCGACAGGCTAGCCTTGAAGCTTTCTTT. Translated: CSTDPRQASLEAFF.